This T cell receptor beta chain was sequenced for a study of T cell responses to AZD1222 COVID-19 vaccine. Study-wide results and caveats: Seropositive at baseline were only five or six AZD1222 recipients. The donors showed a predominance of white British ancestry and of females, with possible underestimation of clonal diversity. Recipients of two AZD1222 doses showed rising Spike-specific TCR breadth and depth.

A word on this clone: Antigen specificity is unknown.

CDR3 length: 18 residues. Germline CDR1 is MDHEN and CDR2 is SYDVKM. V lost 5 bases to trimming and J lost 2 bases, with 21 bases between them. Profiling relied on immunoSEQ multiplex PCR, and the TCRdb table lists in-frame clones only, not all of them. This sample carries under 170,000 clones, approximately 94% of them seen once, and the ten largest clones take around 1.3%. The genes are TRBV28 and TRBJ1-4, with a weak D call TRBD1 (5 bases). The clonotype comes from an adult in good health. This specimen consisted of peripheral blood, obtained on day 0 of AZD1222 vaccination. The CDR3: CASSAPGDPFLTNEKLFF. The DNA for the CDR3 is TGTGCCAGCAGTGCTCCCGGGGACCCCTTTCTGACTAATGAAAAACTGTTTTTT.